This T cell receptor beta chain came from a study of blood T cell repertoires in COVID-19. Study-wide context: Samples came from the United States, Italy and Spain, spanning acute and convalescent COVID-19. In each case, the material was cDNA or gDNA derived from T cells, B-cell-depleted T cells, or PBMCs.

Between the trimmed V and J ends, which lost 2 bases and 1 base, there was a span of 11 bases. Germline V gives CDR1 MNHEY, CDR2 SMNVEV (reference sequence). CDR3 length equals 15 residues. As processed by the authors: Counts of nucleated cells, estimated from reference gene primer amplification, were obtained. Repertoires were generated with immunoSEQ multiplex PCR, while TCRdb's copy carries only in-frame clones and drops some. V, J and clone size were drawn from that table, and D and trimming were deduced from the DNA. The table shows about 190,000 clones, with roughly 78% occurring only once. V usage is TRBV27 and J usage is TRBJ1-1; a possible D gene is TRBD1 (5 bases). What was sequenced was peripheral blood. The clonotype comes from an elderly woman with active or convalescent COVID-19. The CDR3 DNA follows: TGTGCCAGCAGTTTAAGGGGTGGGCGGAACACTGAAGCTTTCTTT. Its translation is CASSLRGGRNTEAFF.